This T cell receptor beta chain is drawn from a study of CD8+ T cells in alopecia areata. Study findings and constraints: More clonal than normal scalp was lesional scalp, particularly alopecia totalis/universalis.

Alopecia areata patients provided lesional scalp punch biopsies and peripheral blood. Sorting from PBMCs produced CD4+ and CD8+ T cells. For this clone: Its cognate antigen is unknown.

Germline CDR1 is SGHRS and CDR2 is YFSETQ. The CDR3 has 17 amino acids. V shed 4 bases and J 0 bases; nucleotides not matched to a gene: 6. Extracted from the samples, RNA was reverse transcribed into cDNA to serve as the sequencing template. Sequencing used immunoSEQ multiplex PCR; TCRdb keeps in-frame clones, though not all of them. The data hold about 130,000 clones, with 45% to 65% observed a single time. The sequence came from a human donor with alopecia areata. The chain combines TRBV5-1 with TRBJ2-7, with TRBD2 matching 14 bases. The material was CD4+ T cells sorted from blood, obtained at week 0. CDR3 sequence (DNA): TGCGCCAGCAGCCGCACCGGGACTAGCGGGAGCTCCTACGAGCAGTACTTC. Protein product: CASSRTGTSGSSYEQYF.